Only one count was recorded for the clone carrying this T cell receptor beta chain. Antigen: not known. Before any sequencing was done, the ViraFEST assay used viral peptide pools to expand antigen-specific CD4+ T cells. The culture ran for 10 days before CD4+ T cells were isolated. Negative nucleocapsid antibody tests before and after vaccination confirmed no previous SARS-CoV-2 infection. The entry originates in a study of vaccination effects on CD4 cells after COVID-19. This CDR3 is 14 amino acids long. With 0 bases removed from V and 0 bases from J, the gap between germline ends came to 5 bases. Germline loops: CDR1 SGHRS, CDR2 YFSETQ. Libraries were prepared by immunoSEQ multiplex PCR; TCRdb keeps only in-frame clonotypes and omits some of them. The sample yields approximately 74,000 clones, under 85% seen once.

This receptor was obtained from a human donor who received a COVID-19 vaccine. The V call is TRBV5-1, the J call TRBJ2-3; no definite D call. Source: CD4+ T cells from PBMCs cultured with HCoV-NL63 spike peptides, taken before COVID-19 vaccination. The CDR3 loop reads CASSLAVSTDTQYF. The DNA of the CDR3 is TGCGCCAGCAGCTTGGCGGTGAGCACAGATACGCAGTATTTT.